One sample yielded the 17 T cell receptor beta chains listed below, sequenced in a study of blood T cell repertoires in COVID-19. The data were produced by immunoSEQ multiplex PCR, yet TCRdb's version contains in-frame clones alone and is incomplete. The table lists around 190,000 clones, approximately 87% of them singletons. Specimen: peripheral blood. Receptors were obtained from a man between 65 and 85 years old with active or convalescent COVID-19.

The gene calls are TRBV7-2 and TRBJ2-7; 7 bases are shared with TRBD2. The CDR3 covers 13 residues. Germline lookup yields CDR1 SGHTA and CDR2 FQGNSA. The V gene end was trimmed by 6 bases and the J gene end by 3 bases; junction bases not matched to a gene: 5. The CDR3 is CASSLTGGYEQYF. Here the CDR3 DNA reads TGTGCCAGCAGTCTAACGGGGGGCTACGAGCAGTACTTC. Drawing the rest from reference TRBV7-2 and TRBJ2-7, the complete variable domain is GAGVSQSPSNKVTEKGKDVELRCDPISGHTALYWYRQSLGQGLEFLIYFQGNSAPDKSGLPSDRFSAERTGGSVSTLTIQRTQQEDSAVYLCASSLTGGYEQYFGPGTRLTVT.

This clone was counted only a few times. One end of the junction is discordant with germline, which a read error may explain. The chain employs TRBV3-1 (or the pseudogene TRBV3-2) and TRBJ2-3; D perhaps matches TRBD2 (8 bases). The length of the CDR3 is 16 residues. Looked up from germline, CDR1 is LGHDT and CDR2 is YNNKEL (reference sequence). The CDR3 protein is CASRQGGGRSTDTQYF. The DNA of the CDR3 is TGTGCCAGCAGACAAGGGGGCGGGAGGAGCACAGATACGCAGTATTTT.

This sequence joins TRBV30 and TRBJ2-5; no clear D. Germline lookup yields CDR1 GTSNPN and CDR2 SVGIG (reference sequence). Trimming stripped 0 bases from V and 0 bases from J, with 14 bases between. CDR3 size: 16 residues. The CDR3 nucleotides read TGTGCCTGGAGTGTACCCCGCAGGCTATACCAAGAGACCCAGTACTTC. It yields the protein CAWSVPRRLYQETQYF.

The chain links TRBV6-2 or TRBV6-3 to TRBJ2-5, with D perhaps TRBD1 (5 bases). Germline lookup yields CDR1 MNHEY and CDR2 SVGEGT. The CDR3 is made up of 12 amino acids. V shed 2 bases and J shed 9 bases, with 10 bases lying between them. This CDR3 is CASSYLGLSQYF. As DNA, the CDR3 is TGTGCCAGCAGTTACCTGGGGCTGTCCCAGTACTTC.

V is TRBV7-9 and J is TRBJ1-4, with 12 bases aligning to TRBD1. The germline V gene has CDR1 SEHNR and CDR2 FQNEAQ (reference sequence). With V trimmed by 3 bases and J by 3 bases, 2 bases remained unmatched. This CDR3 region has 16 residues. The CDR3: CASSLGQGASNEKLFF. The CDR3 nucleotides read TGTGCCAGCAGCTTGGGACAGGGGGCTTCTAATGAAAAACTGTTTTTT.

The rearrangement links TRBV12-3 or TRBV12-4 to TRBJ1-5; D unresolved. This CDR3 comprises 13 residues. Trimming left V 6 bases short and J 6 bases short, with 12 bases between. Written as DNA, the CDR3 is TGTGCCAGCAGGCGCCCGGGGAGTCAGCCCCAGCATTTT. This gives the protein CASRRPGSQPQHF.

Here the CDR3 DNA reads TGTGCCAGCAGGTCGGGGTCCCAACGCACTGAAGCTTTCTTT. It translates to CASRSGSQRTEAFF. This chain connects TRBV7-9 to TRBJ1-1; no reliable D call. This CDR3 has 14 amino acids. Trimming stripped 6 bases from V and 4 bases from J, with 15 bases between. The V gene's germline CDR1 is SEHNR and CDR2 FQNEAQ (reference sequence).

The rearrangement uses TRBV6-6 and TRBJ1-5; 7 nucleotides agree with TRBD1. The CDR3 contains 17 residues. Germline-derived CDR1 and CDR2 are MNHNY and SVGAGI (reference sequence). J lost 2 bases, V lost 5 bases, and 12 bases had no gene match. The CDR3, as DNA: TGTGCCAGCAGTCCCACCTCGACAGGGAAAGGCAATCAGCCCCAGCATTTT. Its protein product is CASSPTSTGKGNQPQHF.

V gene TRBV7-2 combines with J gene TRBJ2-1; TRBD2 matches at 7 bases. The germline V gene has CDR1 SGHTA and CDR2 FQGNSA. With V trimmed by 2 bases and J by 2 bases, 3 bases remained unmatched. CDR3 length: 15 amino acids. In DNA, the CDR3 is TGTGCCAGCAGCTTATGGGGGGGGGCCTACAATGAGCAGTTCTTC. Amino acid sequence: CASSLWGGAYNEQFF.

This rearrangement joins TRBV7-8 to TRBJ1-3; D remains unclear. Trimming cost V 4 bases and J 0 bases, with 10 bases left between them. The germline CDR1 and CDR2 sequences are SGHVS and FQNEAQ. The CDR3 loop spans 15 amino acids. The CDR3 loop is CASSSSGNSGNTIYF. The CDR3 DNA sequence: TGTGCCAGCAGCTCCTCCGGGAACTCTGGAAACACCATATATTTT.

The genes are TRBV29-1 and TRBJ1-4, with TRBD1 matching over 7 bases. Germline V lookup: CDR1 SQVTM, CDR2 ANQGSEA. Trimming took 3 bases from V and 3 from J; bases not matched to a gene: 7. CDR3 length: 15 residues. The CDR3 loop is CSVDSRRGPNEKLFF. The CDR3 DNA reads as TGCAGCGTTGATAGTAGGAGGGGGCCTAATGAAAAACTGTTTTTT.

This clone was observed a few times. The rearrangement links TRBV6-5 to TRBJ1-2; D remains unclear. The CDR3 is made up of 15 amino acids. V was shortened by 6 bases and J by 8 bases, with 22 bases between the two germline ends. The V gene's germline CDR1 is MNHEY and CDR2 SVGAGI. CDR3 in DNA: TGTGCCAGCAGATCCCCCCGAGAGCGAGCGTTAGGCTACACCTTC. Translation: CASRSPRERALGYTF.

The rearrangement joins TRBV30 to TRBJ1-1; 8 bases fit TRBD1. Unmatched junction bases numbered 3, after V lost 3 bases and J lost 0 bases. The CDR3 is 14 amino acids. Looked up from germline, CDR1 is GTSNPN and CDR2 is SVGIG (reference sequence). The CDR3 DNA reads as TGTGCCTGGAGACAGGACAGGGTGAACACTGAAGCTTTCTTT. Translation gives CAWRQDRVNTEAFF.

The chain combines TRBV20-1 with TRBJ2-1; 11 positions agree with TRBD2. CDR3 length equals 13 residues. Germline V gene sequence: CDR1 DFQATT, CDR2 SNEGSKA (reference sequence). J lost 8 bases, V lost 3 bases, and 3 bases had no gene match. CDR3 protein: CSASVLAGDEQFF. The CDR3 DNA sequence: TGCAGTGCTAGTGTACTAGCGGGAGATGAGCAGTTCTTC.

This chain uses TRBV5-8 with TRBJ1-2; 7 bases align to TRBD1. Germline V lookup: CDR1 SGHTS, CDR2 YDEGEE. The V segment lost 4 bases and the J segment 2 bases; nucleotides outside the gene matches: 8. The CDR3 is made up of 15 amino acids. In DNA form, the CDR3 reads TGTGCCAGCAGCCCAAGACAGGGATGGAACTATGGCTACACCTTC. This translates into CASSPRQGWNYGYTF.

The chain joins TRBV7-2 to TRBJ1-2; no clear D. CDR1 and CDR2 from the germline V gene are SGHTA and FQGNSA. V gave up 5 bases and J gave up 4 bases, with 11 bases separating them. The CDR3 is 13 amino acids. This CDR3 is CASSPAGGYGYTF. The CDR3 DNA reads TGTGCCAGCAGCCCGGCGGGAGGCTATGGCTACACCTTC.

This sequence joins TRBV7-3 and TRBJ2-1; D might be TRBD2 (6 bases). This CDR3 is built from 13 residues. The germline CDR1 and CDR2 sequences are SGHTA and FQGTGA. V was trimmed by 5 bases and J by 5 bases, leaving 10 bases between them. Written as DNA, the CDR3 is TGTGCCAGCAGCCTGGGACTCAACAATGAGCAGTTCTTC. Translated: CASSLGLNNEQFF.